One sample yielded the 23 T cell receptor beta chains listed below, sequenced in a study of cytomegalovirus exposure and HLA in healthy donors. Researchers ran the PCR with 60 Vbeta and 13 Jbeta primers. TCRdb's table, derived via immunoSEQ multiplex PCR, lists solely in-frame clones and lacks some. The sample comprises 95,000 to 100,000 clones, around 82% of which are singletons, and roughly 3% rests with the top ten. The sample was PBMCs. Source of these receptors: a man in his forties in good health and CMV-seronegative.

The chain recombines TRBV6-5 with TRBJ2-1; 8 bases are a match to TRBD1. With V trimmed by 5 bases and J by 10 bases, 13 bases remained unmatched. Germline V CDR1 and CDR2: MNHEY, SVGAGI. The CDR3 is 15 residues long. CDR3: CASSGAGGTEREQFF. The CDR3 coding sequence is TGTGCCAGCAGTGGGGCAGGGGGCACTGAGCGCGAGCAGTTCTTC.

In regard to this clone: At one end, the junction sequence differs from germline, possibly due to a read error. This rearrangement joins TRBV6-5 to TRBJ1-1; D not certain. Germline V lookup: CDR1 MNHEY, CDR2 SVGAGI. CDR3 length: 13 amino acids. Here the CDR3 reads CASRIGRDTEAFF. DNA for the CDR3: TGTGCCAGCAGAATAGGTCGCGACACTGAGGCTTTCTTT.

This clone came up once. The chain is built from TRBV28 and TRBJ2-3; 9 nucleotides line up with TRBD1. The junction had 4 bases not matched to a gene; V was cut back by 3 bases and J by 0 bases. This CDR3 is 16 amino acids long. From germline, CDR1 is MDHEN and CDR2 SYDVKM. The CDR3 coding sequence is TGTGCCAGCAGTTTGGACAGGGGTTTTAGCACAGATACGCAGTATTTT. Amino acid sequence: CASSLDRGFSTDTQYF. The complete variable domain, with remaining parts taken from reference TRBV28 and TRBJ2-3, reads DVKVTQSSRYLVKRTGEKVFLECVQDMDHENMFWYRQDPGLGLRLIYFSYDVKMKEKGDIPEGYSVSREKKERFSLILESASTNQTSMYLCASSLDRGFSTDTQYFGPGTRLTVL.

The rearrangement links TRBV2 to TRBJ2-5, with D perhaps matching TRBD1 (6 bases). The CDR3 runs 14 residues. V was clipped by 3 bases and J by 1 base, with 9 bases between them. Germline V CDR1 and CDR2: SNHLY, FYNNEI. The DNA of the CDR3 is TGTGCCAGCAGTGAGATGGACAGCCAAGAGACCCAGTACTTC. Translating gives CASSEMDSQETQYF.

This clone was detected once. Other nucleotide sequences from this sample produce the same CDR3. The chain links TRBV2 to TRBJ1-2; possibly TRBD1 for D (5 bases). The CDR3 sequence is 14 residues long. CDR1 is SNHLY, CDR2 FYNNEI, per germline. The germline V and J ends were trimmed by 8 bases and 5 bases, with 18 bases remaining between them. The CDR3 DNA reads TGTGCCAGCTGTAGCCCACAGGCTCTTTATGGCTACACCTTC. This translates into CASCSPQALYGYTF.

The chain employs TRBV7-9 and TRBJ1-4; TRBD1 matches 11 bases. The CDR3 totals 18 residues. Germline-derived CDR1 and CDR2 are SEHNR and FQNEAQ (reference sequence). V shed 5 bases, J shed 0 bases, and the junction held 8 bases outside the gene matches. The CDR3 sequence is CASSQLGQGVATNEKLFF. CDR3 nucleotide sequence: TGTGCCAGCAGCCAATTGGGACAGGGGGTTGCAACTAATGAAAAACTGTTTTTT.

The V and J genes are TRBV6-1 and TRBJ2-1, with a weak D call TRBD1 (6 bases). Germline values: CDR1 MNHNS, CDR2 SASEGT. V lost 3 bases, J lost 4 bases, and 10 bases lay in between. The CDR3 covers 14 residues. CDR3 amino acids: CASSEAQGYNEQFF. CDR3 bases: TGTGCCAGCAGTGAGGCACAGGGTTACAATGAGCAGTTCTTC.

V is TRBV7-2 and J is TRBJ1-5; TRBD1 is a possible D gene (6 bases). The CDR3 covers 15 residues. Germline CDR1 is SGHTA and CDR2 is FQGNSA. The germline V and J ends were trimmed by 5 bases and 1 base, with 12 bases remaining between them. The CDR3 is CASSAQGNSNQPQHF. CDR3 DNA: TGTGCCAGCAGCGCCCAGGGGAACAGCAATCAGCCCCAGCATTTT.

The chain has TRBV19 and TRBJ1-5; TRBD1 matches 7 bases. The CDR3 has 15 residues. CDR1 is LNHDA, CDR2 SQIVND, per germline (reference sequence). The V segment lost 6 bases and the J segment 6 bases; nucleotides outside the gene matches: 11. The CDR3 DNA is TGTGCCAGTAGCAAAACAGGGGTGGCGGGTCAGCCCCAGCATTTT. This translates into CASSKTGVAGQPQHF.

The DNA for the CDR3 is TGTGCCAGCAGCTTTGGCGGGAGTCCGGATGAGCAGTTCTTC. Translated: CASSFGGSPDEQFF. The V call is TRBV5-6, the J call TRBJ2-1, with 7 bases lining up with TRBD2. CDR1 SGHDT and CDR2 YYEEEE come from the germline V gene. Germline trimming cut 2 bases from V and 8 bases from J; bases unmatched to any gene: 7. This CDR3 has 14 residues.

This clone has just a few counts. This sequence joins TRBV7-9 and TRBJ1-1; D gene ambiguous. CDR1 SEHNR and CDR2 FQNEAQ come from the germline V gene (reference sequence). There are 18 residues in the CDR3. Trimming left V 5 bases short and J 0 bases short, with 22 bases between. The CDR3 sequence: CASSHTPGLGRMNTEAFF. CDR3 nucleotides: TGTGCCAGCAGCCATACCCCCGGACTAGGTAGGATGAACACTGAAGCTTTCTTT.

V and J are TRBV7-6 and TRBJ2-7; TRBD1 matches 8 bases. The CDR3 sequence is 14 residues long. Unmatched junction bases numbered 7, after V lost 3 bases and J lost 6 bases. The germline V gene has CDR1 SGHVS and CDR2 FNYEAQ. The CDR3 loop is CASSLTTGVGEQYF. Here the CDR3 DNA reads TGTGCCAGCAGCTTGACGACAGGGGTGGGCGAGCAGTACTTC.

This CDR3 reads CASSREGAGNQPQHF. In DNA, the CDR3 is TGTGCCAGCAGCCGGGAGGGGGCTGGCAATCAGCCCCAGCATTTT. V usage is TRBV2 and J usage is TRBJ1-5; 7 positions match TRBD1. The CDR3 runs 15 residues. Germline lookup yields CDR1 SNHLY and CDR2 FYNNEI. V gave up 6 bases and J gave up 2 bases; unmatched junction bases: 7.

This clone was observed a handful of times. Here the CDR3 DNA reads TGTGCCAGCAGTGAATCGAGCGGGACAGGACACAATGAGCAGTTCTTC. It is translated as CASSESSGTGHNEQFF. The chain couples TRBV6-4 to TRBJ2-1; D might be TRBD1 (8 bases). The V gene lost 3 bases and the J gene lost 5 bases, with 17 bases spanning the gap. CDR1 and CDR2 (germline): MRHNA, SNTAGT. The CDR3 spans 16 residues.

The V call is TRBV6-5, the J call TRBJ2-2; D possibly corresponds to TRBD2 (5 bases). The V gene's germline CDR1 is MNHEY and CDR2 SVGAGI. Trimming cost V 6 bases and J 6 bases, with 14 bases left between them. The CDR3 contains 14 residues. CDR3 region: CASSSYEGPGELFF. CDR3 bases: TGTGCCAGCAGCTCCTACGAGGGCCCCGGGGAGCTGTTTTTT.

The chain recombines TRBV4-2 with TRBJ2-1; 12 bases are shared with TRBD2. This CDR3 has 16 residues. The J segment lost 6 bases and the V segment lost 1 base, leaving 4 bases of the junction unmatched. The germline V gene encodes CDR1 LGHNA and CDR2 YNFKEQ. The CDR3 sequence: CASSQGTSGRTNEQFF. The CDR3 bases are TGTGCCAGCAGCCAAGGAACTAGCGGGAGGACCAATGAGCAGTTCTTC.

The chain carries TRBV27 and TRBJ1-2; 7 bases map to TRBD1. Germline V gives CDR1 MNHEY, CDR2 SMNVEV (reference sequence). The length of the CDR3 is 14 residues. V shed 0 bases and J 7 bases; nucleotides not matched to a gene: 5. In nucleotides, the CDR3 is TGTGCCAGCAGTTTATCAGGGGGCGTGAGTGGCTACACCTTC. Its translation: CASSLSGGVSGYTF.

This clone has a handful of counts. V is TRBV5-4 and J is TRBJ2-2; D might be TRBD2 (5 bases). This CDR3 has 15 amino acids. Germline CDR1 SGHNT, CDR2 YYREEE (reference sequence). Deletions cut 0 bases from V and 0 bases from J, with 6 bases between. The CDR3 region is CASSLEGANTGELFF. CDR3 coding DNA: TGTGCCAGCAGCTTGGAGGGAGCGAACACCGGGGAGCTGTTTTTT.

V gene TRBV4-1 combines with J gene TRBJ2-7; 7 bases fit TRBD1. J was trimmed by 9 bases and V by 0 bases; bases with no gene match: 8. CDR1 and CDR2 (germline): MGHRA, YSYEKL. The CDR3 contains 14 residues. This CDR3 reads CASSQDGQALRQYF. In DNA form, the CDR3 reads TGCGCCAGCAGCCAAGACGGACAGGCCCTTAGGCAGTACTTC.

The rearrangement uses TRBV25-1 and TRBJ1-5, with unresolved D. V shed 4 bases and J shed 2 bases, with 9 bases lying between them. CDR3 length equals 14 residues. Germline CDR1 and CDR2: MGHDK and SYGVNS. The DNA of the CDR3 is TGTGCCAGCAGTGGAGGGATTGGCAATCAGCCCCAGCATTTT. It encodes CASSGGIGNQPQHF.

The CDR3 DNA reads as TGCGCCAGCAGTGAGTCAGACAGGGACACAGATACGCAGTATTTT. Translated, it gives CASSESDRDTDTQYF. J is TRBJ2-3 and V is TRBV10-1; TRBD1 agrees at 7 bases. The J segment lost 2 bases and the V segment lost 0 bases, leaving 2 bases of the junction unmatched. Germline V lookup: CDR1 WNHNN, CDR2 SYGVQD (reference sequence). The CDR3 spans 15 residues.

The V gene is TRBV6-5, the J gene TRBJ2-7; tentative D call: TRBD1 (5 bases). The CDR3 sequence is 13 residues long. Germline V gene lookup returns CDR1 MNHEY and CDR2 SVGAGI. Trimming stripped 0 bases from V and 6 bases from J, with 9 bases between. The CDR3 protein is CASSYSRGSEQYF. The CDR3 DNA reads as TGTGCCAGCAGTTACTCTAGGGGTTCCGAGCAGTACTTC.

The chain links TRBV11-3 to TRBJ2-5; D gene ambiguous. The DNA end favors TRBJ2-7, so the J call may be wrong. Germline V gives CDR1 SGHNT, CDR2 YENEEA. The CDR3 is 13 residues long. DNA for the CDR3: TGTGCCAGCAGCTTAGGTCCGTCCTACGAGCAGTACTTC. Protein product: CASSLGPSYEQYF.